The 18 T cell receptor beta chains given below trace back to one sample, sequenced in a study of T-cell memory formation after mild COVID-19. Each CDR3 protein is one row after TCRdb ran MiXCR on the 5' RACE reads. Seen here are about 30,000 distinct CDR3 sequences, 12% observed once, and the top ten hold approximately 14%. Sequenced: PBMCs or a T cell subset sorted from them (not recorded which). These receptor sequences come from an adult woman who had mild COVID-19 (a few samples of this study predate the infection). Cell type and time point are not known.

This clonotype was recorded at least ten times. CDR3 bases: TGTGCCAGCAGGAGAATAGACAATGAGCAGTTCTTC. Encoded protein: CASRRIDNEQFF. The V gene is TRBV2, the J gene TRBJ2-1, with D hard to call. V dropped 6 bases and J dropped 5 bases, with 8 bases sitting between them. In germline, CDR1 is SNHLY, CDR2 FYNNEI. The CDR3 has 12 residues.

Details on this clonotype: This may come from a read error, since a much larger clone is one base off. The rearrangement links TRBV6-2 or TRBV6-3 to TRBJ1-5, with TRBD1 as a possible D gene (6 bases). Germline assignment: CDR1 MNHEY and CDR2 SVGEGT. The CDR3 totals 16 residues. CDR3 DNA sequence: TGTGCCAGCAGTCACTCTCCAGGGGTCCGAAGTCAGCCCCAGCATTTT. Protein: CASSHSPGVRSQPQHF.

This clonotype was counted many times. The rearrangement joins TRBV20-1 to TRBJ2-1; 11 bases agree with TRBD1. V gave up 4 bases and J gave up 6 bases; unmatched junction bases: 11. CDR3 length equals 16 residues. Germline V gene lookup returns CDR1 DFQATT and CDR2 SNEGSKA (reference sequence). CDR3 in amino acids: CSAKRDRGKKGNEQFF. CDR3 bases: TGCAGTGCTAAGCGGGACAGGGGGAAGAAGGGCAATGAGCAGTTCTTC.

This clonotype was observed at least ten times. The gene calls are TRBV20-1 and TRBJ1-3; D is uncertain. V was trimmed by 2 bases and J by 4 bases, leaving 9 bases between them. Germline-derived CDR1 and CDR2 are DFQATT and SNEGSKA (reference sequence). This CDR3 contains 13 residues. CDR3 DNA sequence: TGCAGTGCTAGACTCGACGGGGGAAACACCATATATTTT. Translation: CSARLDGGNTIYF.

At least ten counts were recorded for this clonotype. The V call is TRBV24-1, the J call TRBJ2-7; a weak D match, TRBD1 (6 bases). This CDR3 comprises 14 residues. V was trimmed by 2 bases and J by 9 bases, leaving 16 bases between them. Germline values: CDR1 KGHDR, CDR2 SFDVKD. CDR3 protein: CATSDSLWAGVQYF. CDR3 DNA sequence: TGTGCCACCAGTGATTCCCTTTGGGCAGGGGTGCAGTACTTC.

This clonotype was seen at least ten times. The gene calls are TRBV19 and TRBJ2-1, with 12 positions matching TRBD2. CDR3 size: 16 residues. With 8 bases clipped from V and 6 bases from J, the junction kept 11 bases outside the gene matches. The germline CDR1 and CDR2 sequences are LNHDA and SQIVND (reference sequence). The CDR3 loop reads CASCASGGAVCNEQFF. In nucleotides, the CDR3 is TGTGCCAGTTGCGCTAGCGGGGGGGCCGTCTGCAATGAGCAGTTCTTC.

This clonotype was seen ten or more times. The chain recombines TRBV11-2 with TRBJ2-5; TRBD1 aligns across 10 bases. CDR3 size: 16 residues. V was clipped by 6 bases and J by 5 bases; unmatched bases: 12. Germline assignment: CDR1 SGHAT and CDR2 FQNNGV. The CDR3 sequence: CASSRSGQGPRETQYF. CDR3 bases: TGTGCCAGCAGTAGGTCGGGACAGGGGCCCCGGGAGACCCAGTACTTC.

This clonotype was detected ten times or more. The chain uses TRBV12-3 or TRBV12-4 and TRBJ2-1; D is possibly TRBD2 (5 bases). This CDR3 spans 18 amino acids. V lost 8 bases and J 0 bases, leaving 23 bases between the germline ends. The CDR3: CASHFDTRGVSSYNEQFF. The CDR3 DNA reads as TGTGCCAGCCACTTCGATACCCGGGGAGTCAGCTCCTACAATGAGCAGTTCTTC.

This clonotype showed up many times. The V call is TRBV6-2 or TRBV6-3, the J call TRBJ1-1, with D uncertain. Trimming took off 2 bases at V and 0 bases at J, with 4 bases between the two ends. Germline assignment: CDR1 MNHEY and CDR2 SVGEGT. The CDR3 contains 13 residues. The CDR3 coding sequence is TGTGCCAGCAGTTACAGAGTGAACACTGAAGCTTTCTTT. Translation gives CASSYRVNTEAFF.

The chain uses TRBV28 and TRBJ2-4, with 8 bases identical to TRBD2. Trimming at V came to 8 bases and at J to 0 bases, leaving 6 bases not matched to a gene. The germline CDR1 and CDR2 sequences are MDHEN and SYDVKM. The length of the CDR3 is 15 residues. CDR3 nucleotides: TGTGCCAGCGCGACCGGGGGGGTAGCCAAAAACATTCAGTACTTC. The encoded protein is CASATGGVAKNIQYF.

This clonotype was detected ten times or more. The chain links TRBV24-1 to TRBJ2-5, with D possibly TRBD1 on 5 matching bases. Germline CDR1 and CDR2: KGHDR and SFDVKD. With 2 bases removed from V and 0 bases from J, the gap between germline ends came to 9 bases. The CDR3 is made up of 15 amino acids. The CDR3 DNA is TGTGCCACCAGTGATTATAGACAGTACCAAGAGACCCAGTACTTC. Translated: CATSDYRQYQETQYF.

This clonotype was seen at least ten times. The chain is built from TRBV21-1 and TRBJ2-3; the DNA was not compared with TRBD1, the D call given in the table. TRBV21-1 is a recognized pseudogene. This CDR3 is 15 amino acids long. CDR3 sequence: CASSNYRGGRDTQYF. The CDR3 nucleotides are TGTGCCAGCAGCAACTACAGGGGAGGGAGAGATACGCAGTATTTT.

This clonotype was seen ten or more times. This chain links TRBV9 with TRBJ2-2; 8 nucleotides agree with TRBD2. The CDR3 loop spans 18 amino acids. V was clipped by 0 bases and J by 0 bases; unmatched bases: 7. CDR1 is SGDLS, CDR2 YYNGEE, per germline. CDR3 loop: CASSVGLARDSNTGELFF. The CDR3 coding sequence is TGTGCCAGCAGCGTAGGACTAGCGAGAGACTCGAACACCGGGGAGCTGTTTTTT. The whole variable domain, filled in from reference TRBV9 and TRBJ2-2, reads DSGVTQTPKHLITATGQRVTLRCSPRSGDLSVYWYQQSLDQGLQFLIQYYNGEERAKGNILERFSAQQFPDLHSELNLSSLELGDSALYFCASSVGLARDSNTGELFFGEGSRLTVL.

The CDR3 DNA follows: TGTGCCAGCAGCGGCCAAGAGACCCAGTACTTC. Translation gives CASSGQETQYF. The V gene is TRBV9, the J gene TRBJ2-5; D remains unclear. Germline loops: CDR1 SGDLS, CDR2 YYNGEE. This CDR3 has 11 residues. V lost 3 bases and J lost 1, with 1 base in between.

This clonotype was recorded many times. The chain employs TRBV11-3 and TRBJ2-1, with TRBD2 identical over 9 bases. Germline V lookup: CDR1 SGHNT, CDR2 YENEEA. This CDR3 comprises 17 residues. J gave up 0 bases and V 5 bases, and 8 bases lay outside the gene matches. CDR3 sequence: CASSPRLADRSYNEQFF. The CDR3 coding sequence is TGTGCCAGCAGCCCCCGACTAGCGGACCGCTCCTACAATGAGCAGTTCTTC.

This clonotype was recorded many times. V gene TRBV7-2 combines with J gene TRBJ2-5, with D unclear. The germline CDR1 and CDR2 sequences are SGHTA and FQGNSA. V shed 5 bases and J shed 1 base, with 11 bases lying between them. The CDR3 covers 14 residues. The CDR3, as DNA: TGTGCCAGCAGCCTCTCCCTTGCCCAAGAGACCCAGTACTTC. Amino acids: CASSLSLAQETQYF. Looking up the rest from reference TRBV7-2 and TRBJ2-5 gives the full variable domain: GAGVSQSPSNKVTEKGKDVELRCDPISGHTALYWYRQSLGQGLEFLIYFQGNSAPDKSGLPSDRFSAERTGGSVSTLTIQRTQQEDSAVYLCASSLSLAQETQYFGPGTRLLVL.

This clonotype is classed as medium-sized. V gene TRBV4-3 combines with J gene TRBJ2-6, with D perhaps TRBD2 (5 bases). The CDR3 contains 16 residues. The V gene lost 0 bases and the J gene lost 2 bases, with 8 bases spanning the gap. CDR1 and CDR2 (germline): LGHNA, YSLEER. The CDR3 reads CASSQDSGTGANVLTF. CDR3 nucleotides: TGCGCCAGCAGCCAAGACTCCGGGACTGGGGCCAACGTCCTGACTTTC.

This clonotype was seen at least ten times. The V and J genes are TRBV21-1 and TRBJ2-4; TRBD2 is the table's D call and was not checked against the DNA. TRBV21-1 is a pseudogene. CDR3 length equals 17 residues. CDR3 protein: CASSKGYQGRAENIQYF. CDR3 coding DNA: TGTGCCAGCAGCAAAGGGTACCAGGGCCGAGCGGAAAACATTCAGTACTTC.